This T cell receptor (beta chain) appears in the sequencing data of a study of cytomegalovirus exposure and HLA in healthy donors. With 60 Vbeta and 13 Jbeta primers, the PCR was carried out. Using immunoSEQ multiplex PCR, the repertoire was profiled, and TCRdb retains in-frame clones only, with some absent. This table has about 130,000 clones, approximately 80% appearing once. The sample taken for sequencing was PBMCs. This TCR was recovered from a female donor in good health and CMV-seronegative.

The CDR3 region is CASSAIAGSSTDTQYF. CDR3 DNA sequence: TGTGCCAGCAGCGCAATAGCGGGTTCTAGCACAGATACGCAGTATTTT. The V call is TRBV9, the J call TRBJ2-3, with 7 bases that match TRBD2. The germline V gene encodes CDR1 SGDLS and CDR2 YYNGEE. CDR3 size: 16 residues. After removal of 3 bases from V and 0 bases from J, the junction contained 7 bases not matched to a gene. The whole variable domain, remainder taken from reference TRBV9 and TRBJ2-3, is DSGVTQTPKHLITATGQRVTLRCSPRSGDLSVYWYQQSLDQGLQFLIQYYNGEERAKGNILERFSAQQFPDLHSELNLSSLELGDSALYFCASSAIAGSSTDTQYFGPGTRLTVL.